This is a list of T cell receptor beta chains from one sample in a study of T cells in Graves' hyperthyroidism and ophthalmopathy. From the multiplex PCR reads, TCRdb called clonotypes with MiXCR, one entry per CDR3 protein. This sample has around 530,000 distinct CDR3 sequences, with over 15% found just once. Material: blood. These receptor sequences come from a woman under 30 with Graves' ophthalmopathy. CDR3s leave out the opening cysteine and the closing phenylalanine or tryptophan.

cdr3_length | j_call | v_call | cdr3_aa
13 | TRBJ1-4 | TRBV4-1 | ASSQSNTLNEKLF
16 | TRBJ2-1 | TRBV20-1 | SAREWLAGSMVYNEQF
17 | TRBJ1-2 | TRBV7-9 | ASSPTGTGFPLRGIGYT
15 | TRBJ2-1 | TRBV14 | ASSQDLGGLQPNEQF
11 | TRBJ2-1 | TRBV7-9 | ASSRPRANEQF
12 | TRBJ1-1 | TRBV10-3 | AISATGRNGEAF
13 | TRBJ1-1 | TRBV28 | ASSSGDRVNTEAF
16 | TRBJ2-3 | TRBV4-1 | ASSQGLGGPTNTDTQY
12 | TRBJ2-3 | TRBV12-3/TRBV12-4 | ASSWRQTADTQY
15 | TRBJ1-5 | TRBV19 | ASSIDLYGQSNQPQH
13 | TRBJ2-7 | TRBV20-1 | SARDSLLPEYEQY
14 | TRBJ2-7 | TRBV3-1 | ASSQEGGLGTYEQY
12 | TRBJ1-6 | TRBV25-1 | ASSAPGGGPALH
13 | TRBJ2-2 | TRBV19 | ASSKGEINTGELF
10 | TRBJ2-7 | TRBV6-1 | ASSGTSTEQY
15 | TRBJ2-5 | TRBV7-7 | ASSSRLAGLGQETQY
13 | TRBJ2-2 | TRBV13 | ASSSRTSGTGELF
14 | TRBJ1-1 | TRBV6-1 | ASSPVGTQGNTEAF
14 | TRBJ2-5 | TRBV14 | ASSQEMRGERETQY
10 | TRBJ1-2 | TRBV20-1 | SANKGDYGYT
14 | TRBJ1-5 | TRBV5-8 | ASGKTGTGNNQPQH
13 | TRBJ2-7 | TRBV5-4 | ASSLDPGPSYEQY
12 | TRBJ1-1 | TRBV9 | ASSVVGGNTEAF
9 | TRBJ2-7 | TRBV10-3 | ATSSSYEQY
15 | TRBJ2-5 | TRBV27 | ASSPLRGGTVQETQY
15 | TRBJ1-1 | TRBV7-6 | ASSLQAPGMIGTEAF
12 | TRBJ1-2 | TRBV5-1 | ASSLGTGVGGYT
10 | TRBJ1-1 | TRBV30 | AWSEQDIGAF
11 | TRBJ2-7 | TRBV20-1 | SADGKADNEQY
15 | TRBJ2-1 | TRBV12-3/TRBV12-4 | ASTERALTISYNEQF
11 | TRBJ2-7 | TRBV28 | AIHRQGSPEQY
15 | TRBJ2-5 | TRBV6-1 | ASSYGVGLPETETQY
11 | TRBJ1-1 | TRBV6-2/TRBV6-3 | ASSTTMDTEAF
14 | TRBJ2-2 | TRBV7-2 | ASSQAYSGSPGELF